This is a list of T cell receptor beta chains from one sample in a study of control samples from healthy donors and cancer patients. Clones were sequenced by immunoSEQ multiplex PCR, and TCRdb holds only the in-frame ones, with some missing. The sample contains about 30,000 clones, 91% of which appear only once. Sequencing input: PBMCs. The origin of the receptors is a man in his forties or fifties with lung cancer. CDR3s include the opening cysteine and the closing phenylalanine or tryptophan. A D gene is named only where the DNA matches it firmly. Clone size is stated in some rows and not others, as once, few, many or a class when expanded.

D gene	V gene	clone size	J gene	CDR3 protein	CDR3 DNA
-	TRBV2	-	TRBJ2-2	CASSLGVGEVLFF	TGTGCCAGCTCACTAGGAGTCGGGGAGGTGCTGTTTTTT
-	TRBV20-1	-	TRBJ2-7	CSATIGYEQYF	TGCAGTGCTACGATTGGGTACGAGCAGTACTTC
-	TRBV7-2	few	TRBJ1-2	CASSLARRQTYGYTF	TGTGCCAGCAGCTTAGCGCGGAGACAGACCTATGGCTACACCTTC
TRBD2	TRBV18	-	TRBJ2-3	CASSQNGGAATDTQYF	TGTGCCAGCTCACAAAACGGGGGGGCCGCCACAGATACGCAGTATTTT
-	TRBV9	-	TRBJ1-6	CASSPRGTQNSPLHF	TGTGCCAGCAGCCCCCGAGGGACTCAAAATTCACCCCTCCACTTT
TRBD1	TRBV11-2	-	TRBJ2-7	CASSLERQGEQYF	TGTGCCAGCAGCTTAGAGCGACAGGGCGAGCAGTACTTC
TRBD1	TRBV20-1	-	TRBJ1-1	CSASGGGARNTEAFF	TGCAGTGCTAGTGGAGGGGGCGCGCGGAACACTGAAGCTTTCTTT
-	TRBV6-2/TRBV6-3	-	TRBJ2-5	CASSYFSGPQETQYF	TGTGCCAGCAGTTACTTTTCGGGTCCACAAGAGACCCAGTACTTC
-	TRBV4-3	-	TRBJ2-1	CASSQERPGRQFF	TGCGCCAGCAGCCAAGAGAGGCCAGGGAGGCAGTTCTTC
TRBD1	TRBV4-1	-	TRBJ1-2	CASSQHRGLEGYTF	TGCGCCAGCAGCCAACACAGGGGGCTAGAAGGCTACACCTTC
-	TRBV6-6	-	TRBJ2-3	CASSYGTGGTDTQYF	TGTGCCAGCAGTTACGGGACGGGGGGCACAGATACGCAGTATTTT
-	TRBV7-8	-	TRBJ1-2	CASSSSRASGFYGYTF	TGTGCCAGCAGCTCCAGCAGGGCTTCCGGGTTCTATGGCTACACCTTC
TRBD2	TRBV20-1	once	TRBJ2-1	CSASTSGFYNEQFF	TGCAGTGCTAGTACTAGCGGGTTTTACAATGAGCAGTTCTTC
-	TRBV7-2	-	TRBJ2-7	CASSLDSSPYEQYF	TGTGCCAGCAGCTTAGACAGTTCACCCTACGAGCAGTACTTC
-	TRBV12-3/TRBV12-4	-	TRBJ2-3	CASSSTDTQYF	TGTGCCAGCAGCTCCACAGATACGCAGTATTTT
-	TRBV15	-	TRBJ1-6	CATSRETINNSPLHF	TGTGCCACCAGCAGAGAAACAATAAATAATTCACCCCTCCACTTT
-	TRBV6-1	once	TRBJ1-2	CASSESDSNYGYTF	TGTGCCAGCAGTGAATCGGACAGTAACTATGGCTACACCTTC
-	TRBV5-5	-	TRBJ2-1	CASSLAFGRGTYNEQFF	TGTGCCAGCAGCTTGGCCTTTGGACGAGGGACGTACAATGAGCAGTTCTTC